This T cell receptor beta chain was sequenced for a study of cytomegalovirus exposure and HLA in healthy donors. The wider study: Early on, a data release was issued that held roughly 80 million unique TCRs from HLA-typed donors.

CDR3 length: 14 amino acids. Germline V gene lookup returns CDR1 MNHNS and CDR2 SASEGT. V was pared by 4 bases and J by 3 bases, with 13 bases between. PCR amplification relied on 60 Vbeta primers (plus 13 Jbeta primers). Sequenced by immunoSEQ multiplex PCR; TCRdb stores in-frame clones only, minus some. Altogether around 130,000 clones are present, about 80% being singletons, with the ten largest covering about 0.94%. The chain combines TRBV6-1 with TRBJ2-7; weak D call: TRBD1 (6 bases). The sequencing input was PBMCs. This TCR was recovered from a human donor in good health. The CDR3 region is CASSAGVGLYEQYF. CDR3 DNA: TGTGCCAGCAGTGCAGGGGTCGGGCTCTACGAGCAGTACTTC.